This T cell receptor (beta chain) comes out of a study of T cell repertoires in cytomegalovirus infection. Notes on the study in general: HLA-C-restricted CMV clonotypes gave the most frequent clonotype in two of eight donors.

TCRdb reanalysed the reads using MiXCR and keeps one entry per CDR3 protein. The table records fewer than 200,000 distinct CDR3 sequences, 13% to 15% of them present only once. This clonotype was seen at least ten times. The antigen is undetermined. The V end was cut by 1 base, the J end by 3 bases, with 9 bases between. The CDR3 is 14 amino acids. Germline CDR1 and CDR2: SGHVS and FQNEAQ. The chain uses TRBV7-8 and TRBJ2-5, with unresolved D. The clonotype comes from a human donor in good health (CMV status not recorded). Some clones in this sample may be carry-over from other donors' samples. The sample was PBMCs. The CDR3 bases are TGTGCCAGCAGCTTAGAGGGTTCCGAAGAGACCCAGTACTTC. It specifies CASSLEGSEETQYF.